This T cell receptor (beta chain) was retrieved from a study of PD-1 blockade in classical Hodgkin lymphoma. Study overall: Nivolumab 3 mg/kg was given intravenously every 2 weeks.

Autologous stem cell transplantation was followed by relapse in every patient, and brentuximab vedotin exposure varied. Note on this clone: Its target is unknown.

Some clones are missing from TCRdb's copy, which holds only in-frame ones; the method was immunoSEQ multiplex PCR. The table includes about 93,000 clones, around 90% detected once. The CDR3 extends over 14 amino acids. Germline values: CDR1 MNHNS, CDR2 SASEGT. The V and J ends lost 3 bases and 3 bases respectively, with 11 bases between them. Notes on the study in general: The diversity seen at baseline in complete responders resembled that of newly diagnosed patients. Repertoire differences have undefined causes, possibly disease activity or prior therapy.

This receptor was identified in a human donor with classical Hodgkin lymphoma. This chain links TRBV6-1 with TRBJ1-1; D not resolved. The specimen was peripheral blood mononuclear cells (PBMCs), collected before the second cycle of nivolumab. CDR3 sequence (DNA): TGTGCCAGCAGTGATTTTATAAGGGACACTGAAGCTTTCTTT. Protein product: CASSDFIRDTEAFF.